This section outlines one T cell receptor (beta chain) sequence together with its context. Its antigen is unknown. This specimen belongs to a study of T cells in tuberculosis. Whole-study findings and limits: Active tuberculosis TCR-alpha repertoires lay closer to GMM-specific TCRs than IGRA-negative controls, suggesting clonal expansion. A GMM-specific repertoire classifier reached roughly 90% accuracy, AUROC 0.90. Shorter CDR3-alpha in active tuberculosis partly drove smaller distances.

V was cut by 3 bases and J by 1 base, with 5 bases left in between. There are 13 residues in the CDR3. Germline V CDR1 and CDR2: SNHLY, FYNNEI. Produced via immunoSEQ multiplex PCR; TCRdb's table is partial and in-frame only. The sample has over 40,000 clones, more than 90% seen once. The source is a donor aged 5 to 30 with latent tuberculosis or without tuberculosis infection. V usage is TRBV2 and J usage is TRBJ2-3; no definite D call. The sequencing sample was made of PBMCs. The CDR3 loop reads CASSDYGTDTQYF. The CDR3 DNA is TGTGCCAGCAGTGATTATGGCACAGATACGCAGTATTTT.